These T cell receptor beta chains were read from a single sample in a study of CD8 T cells in Susac syndrome. TCRdb reprocessed the immunoSEQ multiplex PCR reads with MiXCR, giving one entry per CDR3 protein. The data hold a few hundred thousand distinct CDR3 sequences, with 75% to 90% observed a single time. Sequenced: CD8+ T cells from PBMCs. The receptors come from a human donor with multiple sclerosis. CDR3s leave out the opening cysteine and the closing phenylalanine or tryptophan.

v_call cdr3_aa
TRBV10-2 ASSEASGGESTDTQY
TRBV5-4 ASSRIRDFSVGDDGYT
TRBV9 ASSVGLAAFGDTQY
TRBV29-1 SVRTGAPEAF
TRBV19 ASSIGQPQETQY
TRBV5-6 ASSLGTSGRAETQY
TRBV12-3/TRBV12-4 ASSFRDYDKETQY
TRBV4-1 ASSQTGTRPNEQF
TRBV5-1 ASRGTGGRYEQY
TRBV7-7 ASSRSLSDTQY
TRBV4-1 ASSPALPVEKLF
TRBV29-1 SVGLAGGSLDEQF
TRBV5-1 ASSQKTTGPMTQY
TRBV19 ASSVNYYNEQF
TRBV6-2/TRBV6-3 ASSYSEVGELF
TRBV12-3/TRBV12-4 ASSYRDRVKWKNQPQH